This T cell receptor (beta chain) originates from a study of blood T cell repertoires in COVID-19. In the study overall: PBMCs, B-cell-depleted T cells, or T cells were the source of the cDNA or gDNA that made up the material.

The germline V gene has CDR1 SQVTM and CDR2 ANQGSEA. This CDR3 comprises 13 residues. The trim removed 4 bases at V and 5 bases at J, leaving 3 bases unmatched. Those enrolled, adults aged about 18 to 95 years, came from around 24 US areas. Sequencing was performed with immunoSEQ multiplex PCR; in TCRdb, only in-frame clones are kept and a portion is missing. Of some 190,000 clones listed, 84% are singletons. V gene TRBV29-1 combines with J gene TRBJ2-1, with 9 bases lining up with TRBD1. Sequencing was done on a sample of PBMCs or T cells enriched from blood (not recorded which). This TCR was sampled from a woman younger than 45 who had recovered from COVID-19. Written as DNA, the CDR3 is TGCAGCGTTGGGGGACAGGGACACAATGAGCAGTTCTTC. Its protein is CSVGGQGHNEQFF.